The 8 T cell receptor beta chains presented below share a single source sample, sequenced in a study of radiotherapy plus CTLA-4 blockade in lung cancer. Method: immunoSEQ multiplex PCR; TCRdb's copy keeps in-frame clones and lacks some. The sample comprises roughly 90,000 clones, roughly 80% of which are singletons, and roughly 26% rests with the top ten. The sample here was peripheral blood, taken from a patient treated with radiotherapy plus ipilimumab. The receptors shown here come from a human donor with non-small cell lung cancer that progressed on radiotherapy plus ipilimumab.

The gene calls are TRBV16 and TRBJ2-4; 9 bases are a match to TRBD2. The CDR3 is 19 residues long. From germline, CDR1 is KGHSY and CDR2 FQNENV. Trimming removed 2 bases from V and 0 bases from J; junction bases left unmatched: 11. The CDR3 is CASSQDYSGGSLAKNIQYF. The CDR3 region has the DNA TGTGCCAGCAGCCAAGATTACAGCGGGGGGAGCCTAGCCAAAAACATTCAGTACTTC.

The chain is built from TRBV6-1 and TRBJ2-3; 10 bases line up with TRBD2. Germline V gene data show CDR1 as MNHNS and CDR2 as SASEGT. V was pared by 7 bases and J by 1 base, with 5 bases of the junction left unmatched. This CDR3 spans 15 amino acids. The CDR3 sequence: CASIWTSGRTDTQYF. The DNA for the CDR3 is TGTGCCAGCATTTGGACTAGCGGACGCACAGATACGCAGTATTTT.

The CDR3 DNA sequence: TGTGCCTGGGGGTCGGGAAACACCATATATTTT. It translates to CAWGSGNTIYF. The V and J genes are TRBV30 and TRBJ1-3; the D is unclear. The germline gives CDR1 GTSNPN, CDR2 SVGIG (reference sequence). This CDR3 has 11 residues. V was pared by 5 bases and J by 4 bases, with 6 bases between.

This clone was recorded a few times. This chain connects TRBV7-6 to TRBJ2-3; 14 bases are a match to TRBD2. Germline CDR1 is SGHVS and CDR2 is FNYEAQ. V shed 1 base and J 3 bases; nucleotides not matched to a gene: 6. The CDR3 is made up of 18 amino acids. The CDR3 DNA reads TGTGCCAGCAGCTTAGAGGGACTAGCGGGAGATTTAACAGATACGCAGTATTTT. Translation gives CASSLEGLAGDLTDTQYF.

This clone has just a few counts. The chain is built from TRBV4-1 and TRBJ2-3; TRBD2 agrees at 12 bases. Germline V CDR1 and CDR2: MGHRA, YSYEKL. CDR3 size: 19 residues. With V trimmed by 2 bases and J by 5 bases, 14 bases remained unmatched. Here the CDR3 reads CASSQPHFRLAGEEDTQYF. As DNA, the CDR3 is TGCGCCAGCAGCCAACCTCACTTTAGACTAGCGGGAGAGGAAGATACGCAGTATTTT.

The genes are TRBV6-5 and TRBJ2-3, with D perhaps matching TRBD1 (5 bases). The germline V and J ends were trimmed by 2 bases and 4 bases, with 13 bases remaining between them. The CDR3 length is 15 residues. Germline V gene sequence: CDR1 MNHEY, CDR2 SVGAGI. CDR3 region: CASSYHRGLADTQYF. The CDR3 bases are TGTGCCAGCAGTTACCATAGGGGCTTGGCAGATACGCAGTATTTT.

The chain is built from TRBV6-6 and TRBJ1-2, with D unresolved. The CDR3 length is 12 residues. Germline V gene lookup returns CDR1 MNHNY and CDR2 SVGAGI (reference sequence). V was clipped by 6 bases and J by 4 bases, with 9 bases between them. CDR3 loop: CASSPEGYGYTF. In DNA, the CDR3 is TGTGCCAGCAGCCCGGAGGGCTATGGCTACACCTTC.

The chain is built from TRBV18 and TRBJ2-3; 8 positions match TRBD1. The germline CDR1 and CDR2 sequences are KGHSH and LQKENI. The CDR3 consists of 17 residues. V was clipped by 4 bases and J by 0 bases; unmatched bases: 9. The CDR3 DNA reads as TGTGCCAGCTCACAGCGACAGGGGATGATAAGCACAGATACGCAGTATTTT. It translates to CASSQRQGMISTDTQYF.